A single sample gave rise to the 32 T cell receptor beta chains below, sequenced in a study of T cells after yellow fever vaccination. TCRdb re-derived calls from the 5' RACE reads in MiXCR, one entry per CDR3 protein. This table has around 320,000 distinct CDR3 sequences, under 9% appearing once. Sample: CD4+ T cells sorted from PBMCs, taken 5 days after the yellow fever booster vaccination. The receptor set was obtained from a young man who received the YFV17D yellow fever vaccine.

The CDR3 nucleotides read TGTGCCAGCAGGGGGTCAGAGAGTCAGCCCCAGCATTTT. This sequence encodes CASRGSESQPQHF. The J gene is TRBJ1-5, the V gene TRBV12-3 or TRBV12-4; D remains ambiguous. V dropped 6 bases and J dropped 6 bases, with 12 bases sitting between them. The CDR3 has 13 residues.

The chain couples TRBV18 to TRBJ2-7; 12 nucleotides line up with TRBD2. CDR1 is KGHSH and CDR2 is LQKENI in the germline V gene. The CDR3 totals 15 residues. V shed 2 bases and J 4 bases; nucleotides not matched to a gene: 3. The CDR3 is CASSPGLAGSYEQYV. CDR3 nucleotide sequence: TGTGCCAGCTCACCAGGACTAGCGGGGAGTTACGAGCAGTACGTC.

This clonotype showed up just a few times. The rearrangement uses TRBV12-3 or TRBV12-4 and TRBJ2-1; D tentatively reads TRBD1 or TRBD2 (5 bases each). The CDR3 spans 11 residues. Trimming took off 2 bases at V and 15 bases at J, with 11 bases between the two ends. CDR3 coding DNA: TGTGCCAGCAGTTTATCCGTCGGGACGTTCTTC. The encoded protein is CASSLSVGTFF.

The J gene is TRBJ2-4, the V gene TRBV5-1; D is possibly TRBD2 (5 bases). The CDR3 consists of 14 residues. In germline, CDR1 is SGHRS, CDR2 YFSETQ. V was cut by 0 bases and J by 5 bases, with 9 bases left in between. CDR3 sequence reads: CASSLGGRENIQYF. CDR3 nucleotides: TGCGCCAGCAGCTTGGGCGGGCGCGAAAACATTCAGTACTTC.

This clonotype was seen more than once but under ten times. The chain has TRBV27 and TRBJ1-2; 8 positions agree with TRBD1. With V trimmed by 6 bases and J by 4 bases, 1 base remained unmatched. The CDR3 is 12 amino acids. Germline lookup yields CDR1 MNHEY and CDR2 SMNVEV (reference sequence). CDR3 protein: CASRDRVYGYTF. The CDR3 nucleotides read TGTGCCAGCAGGGACAGGGTCTATGGCTACACCTTC.

This chain joins TRBV12-3 or TRBV12-4 and TRBJ2-5; a possible D gene is TRBD1 (6 bases). The CDR3 has 14 residues. V lost 8 bases and J 3 bases, leaving 16 bases between the germline ends. The CDR3, as DNA: TGTGCCAGCGGGGGCCATGGACGCAAAGAGACCCAGTACTTC. Amino acids: CASGGHGRKETQYF.

The chain carries TRBV6-1 and TRBJ2-7, with D possibly matching TRBD2 (5 bases). The CDR3 spans 12 residues. Deletions cut 6 bases from V and 7 bases from J, with 13 bases between. The V gene's germline CDR1 is MNHNS and CDR2 SASEGT. CDR3: CASRSGVREQYF. For the CDR3, the DNA is TGTGCCAGCAGGTCCGGGGTTCGGGAGCAGTACTTC.

This rearrangement joins TRBV5-4 to TRBJ1-1; D may be TRBD1 (6 bases). CDR3 length: 13 amino acids. The V gene's germline CDR1 is SGHNT and CDR2 YYREEE (reference sequence). V gave up 2 bases and J gave up 7 bases, with 12 bases separating them. This CDR3 reads CASSFRGFDEAFF. As DNA, the CDR3 is TGTGCCAGCAGCTTCAGGGGCTTTGATGAAGCTTTCTTT.

This clonotype was counted at least ten times. The chain couples TRBV11-2 to TRBJ1-1; no clear D. CDR1 is SGHAT and CDR2 is FQNNGV in the germline V gene. The CDR3 runs 16 residues. V was shortened by 0 bases and J by 4 bases, with 15 bases between the two germline ends. The DNA of the CDR3 is TGTGCCAGCAGCTTAGACCAAGGACGGGATCTCACTGAAGCTTTCTTT. Translation: CASSLDQGRDLTEAFF.

The chain carries TRBV18 and TRBJ1-2, with D perhaps matching TRBD1 (6 bases). Trimming removed 1 base at V and 5 bases at J, with 14 bases between. CDR3 length: 15 amino acids. The V gene's germline CDR1 is KGHSH and CDR2 LQKENI. The CDR3 nucleotides read TGTGCCAGCTCACCACGAAGGACAGATGAATATGGCTACACCTTC. Protein sequence: CASSPRRTDEYGYTF.

This clonotype was picked up a small number of times. The chain employs TRBV27 and TRBJ2-3, with D unresolved. The CDR3 contains 17 residues. The V end lost 5 bases, the J end lost 3 bases, and 21 bases lay between the germline ends. Germline assignment: CDR1 MNHEY and CDR2 SMNVEV (reference sequence). The CDR3 is CASSPPDPIPRTDTQYF. As DNA, the CDR3 is TGTGCCAGCAGTCCACCGGACCCGATTCCAAGGACAGATACGCAGTATTTT.

The J gene is TRBJ2-2, the V gene TRBV4-2; TRBD2 matches 9 bases. This CDR3 spans 15 amino acids. The V and J ends lost 1 base and 6 bases, in that order; junction bases with no gene match: 3. Germline V gives CDR1 LGHNA, CDR2 YNFKEQ. This CDR3 reads CASSQAGTSSGELFF. Here the CDR3 DNA reads TGTGCCAGCAGCCAAGCCGGGACTAGCTCCGGGGAGCTGTTTTTT.

A few counts support this clonotype. This chain joins TRBV12-3 or TRBV12-4 and TRBJ1-4; D unresolved. The CDR3 length is 14 residues. V was clipped by 1 base and J by 10 bases, with 13 bases between them. The CDR3 loop reads CASSLGQATGKLFF. CDR3 bases: TGTGCCAGCAGTTTAGGTCAAGCCACGGGAAAACTGTTTTTT.

This clonotype was seen only a few times. The chain couples TRBV4-1 to TRBJ2-5, with 7 bases fitting TRBD2. Germline CDR1 reads MGHRA; CDR2 reads YSYEKL. V lost 3 bases, J lost 5 bases, and 9 bases stayed unmatched. The CDR3 consists of 15 residues. CDR3 loop: CASSQTGGTSETQYF. The CDR3, as DNA: TGCGCCAGCAGCCAGACCGGGGGGACTTCGGAGACCCAGTACTTC.

This clonotype was detected only a few times. The rearrangement uses TRBV30 and TRBJ2-7; D ambiguous. Trimming took 0 bases from V and 5 from J, leaving 17 bases between them. The CDR3 length is 15 residues. Looked up from germline, CDR1 is GTSNPN and CDR2 is SVGIG (reference sequence). The CDR3 nucleotides read TGTGCCTGGAGTGTTAGTTCCAAGCCCCGGGACGAGCAGTACTTC. Translated, it gives CAWSVSSKPRDEQYF.

The chain links TRBV5-1 to TRBJ1-1; 9 bases map to TRBD1. The CDR3 totals 17 residues. Germline CDR1 reads SGHRS; CDR2 reads YFSETQ. Trimming took 2 bases from V and 4 from J; bases not matched to a gene: 12. The CDR3 spells CASSFGDRVPSVTEAFF. The CDR3 nucleotides read TGCGCCAGCAGCTTCGGGGACAGGGTTCCGAGTGTCACTGAAGCTTTCTTT.

This clonotype was detected a few times. V usage is TRBV5-1 and J usage is TRBJ1-1; TRBD1 is a possible D gene (5 bases). CDR1 and CDR2 (germline): SGHRS, YFSETQ. V lost 0 bases and J 6 bases, leaving 18 bases between the germline ends. The CDR3 is 16 amino acids. The CDR3 DNA reads as TGCGCCAGCAGCTTGGGCCTCCAAGGGGCGGGGGCTGAAGCTTTCTTT. It codes for CASSLGLQGAGAEAFF.

This chain joins TRBV7-2 and TRBJ1-2; a possible D gene is TRBD1 (6 bases). Trimming shortened V by 6 bases and J by 6 bases, and 11 bases separated the two germline ends. CDR1 is SGHTA, CDR2 FQGNSA, per germline. This CDR3 comprises 12 residues. The CDR3 sequence: CASSSNRDGYTF. In nucleotides, the CDR3 is TGTGCCAGCAGTTCCAACAGGGATGGCTACACCTTC.

This clonotype has a count of ten or more. This chain connects TRBV27 to TRBJ2-2, with TRBD2 matching 7 bases. From germline, CDR1 is MNHEY and CDR2 SMNVEV (reference sequence). The CDR3 length is 15 residues. V shed 10 bases and J 1 base; nucleotides not matched to a gene: 9. The CDR3 loop is CATGLWQLNTGELFF. CDR3 in DNA: TGTGCCACGGGACTATGGCAGTTGAACACCGGGGAGCTGTTTTTT.

This chain links TRBV5-1 with TRBJ1-2, with D unclear. V was cut by 3 bases and J by 2 bases, with 8 bases left in between. The CDR3 covers 13 residues. From germline, CDR1 is SGHRS and CDR2 YFSETQ. CDR3: CASSYDKNYGYTF. In nucleotides, the CDR3 is TGCGCCAGCAGCTACGACAAGAACTATGGCTACACCTTC.

Ten or more counts support this clonotype. This rearrangement joins TRBV20-1 to TRBJ2-2; TRBD1 aligns across 7 bases. The CDR3 is 15 amino acids. In germline, CDR1 is DFQATT, CDR2 SNEGSKA (reference sequence). V lost 4 bases to trimming and J lost 1 base; unmatched junction nucleotides: 6. The CDR3: CSATDRARNTGELFF. The CDR3 region has the DNA TGCAGTGCTACCGACAGGGCTAGGAACACCGGGGAGCTGTTTTTT.

Ten or more counts support this clonotype. V is TRBV6-2 or TRBV6-3 and J is TRBJ1-2; D unclear. Per the germline V gene, CDR1 is MNHEY and CDR2 is SVGEGT. Trimming shortened V by 2 bases and J by 4 bases, and 14 bases separated the two germline ends. The CDR3 runs to 15 residues. The CDR3 reads CASSYSPHQPYGYTF. DNA for the CDR3: TGTGCCAGCAGTTACAGCCCACATCAACCCTATGGCTACACCTTC.

This clonotype has a handful of counts. The chain has TRBV18 and TRBJ2-7; 7 bases line up with TRBD1. The J segment lost 5 bases and the V segment lost 3 bases, leaving 10 bases of the junction unmatched. The CDR3 length is 15 residues. In germline, CDR1 is KGHSH, CDR2 LQKENI. The CDR3 region has the DNA TGTGCCAGCTCACCCCAAGACAGGGTAGTCCACGAGCAGTACTTC. Protein product: CASSPQDRVVHEQYF.

This chain's CDR3 is CASSLAGRTNYGYTF. For the CDR3, the DNA is TGTGCCAGCAGCTTGGCAGGACGGACAAACTATGGCTACACCTTC. The rearrangement uses TRBV5-4 and TRBJ1-2; D is possibly TRBD1 (5 bases). Germline CDR1 SGHNT, CDR2 YYREEE (reference sequence). The CDR3 has 15 amino acids. V was trimmed by 0 bases and J by 2 bases, leaving 11 bases between them.

The genes are TRBV24-1 and TRBJ2-3; 10 bases fit TRBD1. This CDR3 is built from 18 residues. Germline V gene lookup returns CDR1 KGHDR and CDR2 SFDVKD. Trimming removed 2 bases from V and 2 bases from J; junction bases left unmatched: 9. The CDR3 bases are TGTGCCACCAGTGATTGGACCGGGACAGGGGCGCTCACAGATACGCAGTATTTT. This encodes CATSDWTGTGALTDTQYF.

The rearrangement uses TRBV4-2 and TRBJ1-2; D might be TRBD1 (5 bases). Germline CDR1 is LGHNA and CDR2 is YNFKEQ. Deletions cut 0 bases from V and 8 bases from J, with 16 bases between. This CDR3 is built from 15 residues. The CDR3 DNA reads TGTGCCAGCAGCCAAGACAGGGCCCTGGGCCTGGGCTACACCTTC. As protein: CASSQDRALGLGYTF.

The rearrangement links TRBV7-2 to TRBJ1-2; no firm D call. The CDR3 loop spans 17 amino acids. Germline V gene lookup returns CDR1 SGHTA and CDR2 FQGNSA. With 5 bases removed from V and 4 bases from J, the gap between germline ends came to 23 bases. The CDR3 here is CASSPRREIPLSYGYTF. In DNA, the CDR3 is TGTGCCAGCAGCCCCCGCCGAGAGATCCCGCTTTCCTATGGCTACACCTTC.

This clonotype was detected only a few times. J is TRBJ2-3 and V is TRBV4-1, with TRBD1 matching over 8 bases. With V trimmed by 3 bases and J by 1 base, 6 bases remained unmatched. This CDR3 region has 16 residues. From germline, CDR1 is MGHRA and CDR2 YSYEKL. CDR3 bases: TGCGCCAGCAGCCACCCAGGGGGCGGGGGCACAGATACGCAGTATTTT. The encoded protein is CASSHPGGGGTDTQYF.

This clonotype was seen more than once but under ten times. The chain links TRBV4-3 to TRBJ1-1; D is undetermined. This CDR3 comprises 15 residues. Germline V lookup: CDR1 LGHNA, CDR2 YSLEER. The germline V and J ends were trimmed by 0 bases and 3 bases, with 11 bases remaining between them. This chain's CDR3 is CASSQEGRLDTEAFF. The CDR3 nucleotides are TGCGCCAGCAGCCAAGAAGGTCGGTTGGACACTGAAGCTTTCTTT.

This clonotype appeared a few times. The V gene is TRBV9, the J gene TRBJ2-5; the D gene is possibly TRBD2 (6 bases). CDR1 and CDR2 (germline): SGDLS, YYNGEE. Trimming took off 2 bases at V and 1 base at J, with 12 bases between the two ends. The CDR3 sequence is 15 residues long. The CDR3 sequence is CASSVGISGQETQYF. In nucleotides, the CDR3 is TGTGCCAGCAGCGTGGGGATTAGCGGCCAAGAGACCCAGTACTTC.

This clonotype was observed a few times. The genes are TRBV12-5 and TRBJ1-1; D is undetermined. The CDR3 has 15 amino acids. V lost 4 bases and J 5 bases, leaving 17 bases between the germline ends. CDR1 is LGHNT, CDR2 FRNRAP, per germline. DNA of the CDR3: TGTGCTAGTGGTTGGGAACCTCAATCGGGGACTGAAGCTTTCTTT. Translated: CASGWEPQSGTEAFF.

This clonotype was counted many times. The chain uses TRBV20-1 and TRBJ2-7, with D perhaps matching TRBD2 (6 bases). Germline V CDR1 and CDR2: DFQATT, SNEGSKA (reference sequence). The CDR3 is made up of 14 amino acids. V was cut by 1 base and J by 2 bases, with 12 bases left in between. Here the CDR3 DNA reads TGCAGTGCTAGAGGCGGGACCGTTACCTACGAGCAGTACTTC. It yields the protein CSARGGTVTYEQYF.